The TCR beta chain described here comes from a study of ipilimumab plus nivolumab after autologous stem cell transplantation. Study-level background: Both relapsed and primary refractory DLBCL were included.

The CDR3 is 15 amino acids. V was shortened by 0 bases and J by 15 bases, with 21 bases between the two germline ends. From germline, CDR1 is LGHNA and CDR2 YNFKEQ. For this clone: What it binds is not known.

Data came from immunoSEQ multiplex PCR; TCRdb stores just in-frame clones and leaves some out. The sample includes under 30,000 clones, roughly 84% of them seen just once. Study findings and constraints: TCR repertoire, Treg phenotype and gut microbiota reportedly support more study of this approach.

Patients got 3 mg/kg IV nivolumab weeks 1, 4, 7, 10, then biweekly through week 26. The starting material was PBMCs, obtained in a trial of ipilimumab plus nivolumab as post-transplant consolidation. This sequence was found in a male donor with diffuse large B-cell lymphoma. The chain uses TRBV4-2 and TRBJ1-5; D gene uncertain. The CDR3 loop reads CASSQEVGRTDVLHF. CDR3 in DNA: TGTGCCAGCAGCCAAGAGGTAGGTAGGACGGACGTACTGCATTTT.